This T cell receptor beta chain is drawn from a study of identical twins. With V trimmed by 2 bases and J by 5 bases, 6 bases remained unmatched. Germline V gene data show CDR1 as SGHRS and CDR2 as YFSETQ. The CDR3 contains 15 residues. This clonotype showed up just a few times. A template switching step contributed a universal primer site, while unique molecular identifiers were present in the cDNA. TCRdb re-called the 5' RACE reads with MiXCR, one entry per CDR3 protein. The sample carries roughly 480,000 distinct CDR3 sequences, roughly 26% recorded once. The data were also submitted as part of a second study, on T cells expressing NK-cell markers. This second study says: Sorted T-cell subsets CD3+CD56+NKG2C+, CD3+CD56+NKG2C- and CD3+CD56-NKG2C+ were TCR beta-sequenced. Out of eight donors sequenced, seven tested HCMV-seropositive and the remaining one seronegative. The CD3+CD56-NKG2C+ fraction of four donors was likewise dominated by these clonotypes.

The sample comprised CD4+ T cells sorted from blood. The clonotype was recovered from a woman under 30 in good health. V and J are TRBV5-1 and TRBJ2-1; TRBD1 agrees at 8 bases. The CDR3 DNA follows: TGCGCCAGCAGCTTACAGGACAGGGTCAACAATGAGCAGTTCTTC. This translates into CASSLQDRVNNEQFF.